These 12 T cell receptor beta chains share one sample of origin, sequenced in a study of OX40 agonist ivuxolimab in advanced cancers. The repertoire was sequenced with immunoSEQ multiplex PCR; TCRdb's copy has only in-frame clones and lacks some. The sample consists of about 61,000 clones, 80% to 85% of them appearing once. Sample: CD4+ or CD8+ T cells sorted from blood, taken in a trial of the OX40 agonist ivuxolimab. The receptors were sampled from an adult with an advanced solid tumor such as melanoma, head and neck, liver or kidney cancer.

The rearrangement uses TRBV19 and TRBJ2-3; D gene uncertain. The V end was cut by 6 bases, the J end by 3 bases, with 4 bases between. The germline V gene encodes CDR1 LNHDA and CDR2 SQIVND (reference sequence). The CDR3 has 11 residues. CDR3 sequence: CASSLTDTQYF. CDR3 nucleotides: TGTGCCAGTAGCCTAACAGATACGCAGTATTTT.

V gene TRBV5-3 combines with J gene TRBJ2-2, with 7 bases identical to TRBD1. TRBV5-3 counts as an open reading frame of uncertain function. This CDR3 spans 15 amino acids. V gave up 8 bases and J gave up 1 base; unmatched junction bases: 8. The chain's CDR3 is CASSRNRGNTGELFF. The CDR3 bases are TGTGCCAGCAGCCGAAACAGGGGGAACACCGGGGAGCTGTTTTTT.

The chain is built from TRBV19 and TRBJ1-1, with D maybe TRBD1 (6 bases). Germline V gives CDR1 LNHDA, CDR2 SQIVND (reference sequence). The V and J ends lost 4 bases and 3 bases respectively, with 18 bases between them. The CDR3 covers 16 residues. The DNA for the CDR3 is TGTGCCAGTAGTACCCCCTTGGGGGCGGGACACACTGAAGCTTTCTTT. Amino acid sequence: CASSTPLGAGHTEAFF.

Only a few counts were recorded for this clone. The J gene is TRBJ1-3, the V gene TRBV30; the D is unclear. The CDR3 has 14 amino acids. The V gene's germline CDR1 is GTSNPN and CDR2 SVGIG (reference sequence). Trimming shortened V by 3 bases and J by 0 bases, and 9 bases separated the two germline ends. CDR3 sequence reads: CAWSPGFSGNTIYF. As DNA, the CDR3 is TGTGCCTGGAGCCCGGGGTTCTCTGGAAACACCATATATTTT.

V and J are TRBV19 and TRBJ2-1; 8 bases fit TRBD1. This CDR3 has 18 residues. From germline, CDR1 is LNHDA and CDR2 SQIVND (reference sequence). The trim removed 6 bases at V and 4 bases at J, leaving 17 bases unmatched. CDR3 nucleotides: TGTGCCAGTAGCGCCCAGGGGGCCACCTGGGGGATATACAATGAGCAGTTCTTC. As protein: CASSAQGATWGIYNEQFF.

The rearrangement uses TRBV7-8 and TRBJ2-5; TRBD2 matches 10 bases. The ends lost 1 base at V and 6 bases at J; junction bases unmatched: 14. This CDR3 has 18 residues. Germline values: CDR1 SGHVS, CDR2 FQNEAQ. The CDR3 spells CASSLGGTSETVGKTQYF. In DNA, the CDR3 is TGTGCCAGCAGCTTAGGGGGGACTAGCGAGACCGTGGGGAAGACCCAGTACTTC.

The chain carries TRBV11-2 and TRBJ1-3; a weak D match, TRBD1 (6 bases). With 2 bases removed from V and 1 base from J, the gap between germline ends came to 12 bases. Germline CDR1 SGHAT, CDR2 FQNNGV. This CDR3 region has 16 residues. CDR3 sequence: CASSLTGGNSGNTIYF. CDR3 nucleotide sequence: TGTGCCAGCAGCTTAACCGGGGGCAATTCTGGAAACACCATATATTTT.

This clone was seen a handful of times. The rearrangement uses TRBV18 and TRBJ1-1, with 7 bases that match TRBD1. This CDR3 is 14 amino acids long. V was clipped by 3 bases and J by 4 bases; unmatched bases: 5. CDR1 and CDR2 from the germline V gene are KGHSH and LQKENI. The CDR3 nucleotides read TGTGCCAGCTCACCCTCAGGGGGGAGCACTGAAGCTTTCTTT. This codes for CASSPSGGSTEAFF.

This clone was seen only a few times. The chain uses TRBV28 and TRBJ1-5; 8 bases fit TRBD1. V was clipped by 3 bases and J by 6 bases; unmatched bases: 10. The CDR3 is made up of 16 amino acids. Germline CDR1 is MDHEN and CDR2 is SYDVKM. For the CDR3, the DNA is TGTGCCAGCAGTTTGGCCAGGGGGCGCTTGGGTCAGCCCCAGCATTTT. It codes for CASSLARGRLGQPQHF.

This CDR3 is CASSDSRAGGLDEQFF. CDR3 nucleotides: TGTGCCAGCAGTGACTCGAGAGCGGGGGGGCTAGATGAGCAGTTCTTC. The chain has TRBV6-4 and TRBJ2-1; 10 bases match TRBD2. This CDR3 is 16 amino acids long. The ends lost 0 bases at V and 8 bases at J; junction bases unmatched: 7. Looked up from germline, CDR1 is MRHNA and CDR2 is SNTAGT.

The J gene is TRBJ1-1, the V gene TRBV6-1; no reliable D call. This CDR3 is built from 13 residues. The V gene lost 8 bases and the J gene lost 3 bases, with 13 bases spanning the gap. CDR1 and CDR2 from the germline V gene are MNHNS and SASEGT. As DNA, the CDR3 is TGTGCCAGCGTAGTCAATGGGGACACTGAAGCTTTCTTT. Its protein product is CASVVNGDTEAFF.

This sequence joins TRBV30 and TRBJ1-5; TRBD1 might be the D (5 bases). Germline CDR1 GTSNPN, CDR2 SVGIG (reference sequence). The CDR3 contains 16 residues. The V and J ends lost 1 base and 0 bases respectively, with 13 bases between them. In nucleotides, the CDR3 is TGTGCCTGGAGTGGCGGGGGGGAGTATAGCAATCAGCCCCAGCATTTT. Encoded protein: CAWSGGGEYSNQPQHF. Filled out from reference TRBV30 and TRBJ1-5, the complete variable domain reads SQTIHQWPATLVQPVGSPLSLECTVEGTSNPNLYWYRQAAGRGLQLLFYSVGIGQISSEVPQNLSASRPQDRQFILSSKKLLLSDSGFYLCAWSGGGEYSNQPQHFGDGTRLSIL.